These 11 T cell receptor beta chains share one sample of origin, sequenced in a study of blood T cell repertoires in COVID-19. TCRdb keeps only in-frame clones here, not all; method: immunoSEQ multiplex PCR. The sample has roughly 350,000 clones, 92% seen once; the top ten hold under 20%. Source material: PBMCs or T cells enriched from blood (not recorded which). Receptors originate from a woman younger than 45 who had recovered from COVID-19.

This clone was observed once. This sequence joins TRBV11-3 and TRBJ2-3; TRBD2 agrees at 8 bases. The CDR3 is made up of 17 amino acids. With V trimmed by 3 bases and J by 2 bases, 10 bases remained unmatched. The germline gives CDR1 SGHNT, CDR2 YENEEA. The CDR3 spells CASSFGSGAGATDTQYF. The DNA for the CDR3 is TGTGCCAGCAGCTTCGGGTCCGGAGCGGGGGCCACAGATACGCAGTATTTT.

V is TRBV28 and J is TRBJ1-5, with TRBD1 identical over 12 bases. From germline, CDR1 is MDHEN and CDR2 SYDVKM. Trimming removed 4 bases from V and 0 bases from J; junction bases left unmatched: 4. The CDR3 has 17 amino acids. The CDR3 coding sequence is TGTGCCAGCAGTTGGGGGACAGGGGGCGATAGCAATCAGCCCCAGCATTTT. Translated, it gives CASSWGTGGDSNQPQHF.

This clone was picked up one time. The chain has TRBV6-5 and TRBJ2-7; TRBD1 is a possible D gene (5 bases). CDR1 is MNHEY, CDR2 SVGAGI, per germline. The CDR3 loop spans 13 amino acids. V lost 6 bases, J lost 5 bases, and 14 bases lay in between. CDR3 sequence (DNA): TGTGCCAGCAGAGGCAGTGGGGCCGACGAGCAGTACTTC. It encodes CASRGSGADEQYF.

V gene TRBV28 combines with J gene TRBJ2-5, with D tentatively TRBD2 (7 bases). Germline values: CDR1 MDHEN, CDR2 SYDVKM. Between the trimmed V and J ends, which lost 7 bases and 2 bases, there was a span of 17 bases. The CDR3 spans 15 residues. The CDR3 DNA is TGTGCCAGCACCCAGTGGGGGGGCGGGCAAGAGACCCAGTACTTC. It translates to CASTQWGGGQETQYF.

Points on this clone: At one of its ends the junction is not consistent with the germline gene, which may arise from a read error. The rearrangement joins TRBV27 to TRBJ2-1; D might be TRBD2 (7 bases). From germline, CDR1 is MNHEY and CDR2 SMNVEV (reference sequence). The CDR3 has 14 amino acids. The chain's CDR3 is CASGLGGPYNEQFF. CDR3 DNA: TGTGCCAGCGGTTTGGGGGGGCCCTACAATGAGCAGTTCTTC.

The chain joins TRBV4-3 to TRBJ1-1; D possibly corresponds to TRBD1 (6 bases). The CDR3 consists of 14 residues. V was pared by 1 base and J by 7 bases, with 13 bases between. Germline CDR1 and CDR2: LGHNA and YSLEER. CDR3 DNA: TGCGCCAGCAGCCAAGTTATAGGGGGTGGTGAAGCTTTCTTT. As protein: CASSQVIGGGEAFF.

This clone appeared once. The rearrangement uses TRBV5-1 and TRBJ2-1, with 14 bases identical to TRBD2. CDR1 is SGHRS and CDR2 is YFSETQ in the germline V gene. V was pared by 3 bases and J by 7 bases, with 6 bases of the junction left unmatched. The CDR3 covers 16 residues. For the CDR3, the DNA is TGCGCCAGCAGCTCGCCGGGACTAGCGGGAGTTAATGAGCAGTTCTTC. Translation: CASSSPGLAGVNEQFF. Full variable domain (remainder filled in from reference TRBV5-1 and TRBJ2-1): KAGVTQTPRYLIKTRGQQVTLSCSPISGHRSVSWYQQTPGQGLQFLFEYFSETQRNKGNFPGRFSGRQFSNSRSEMNVSTLELGDSALYLCASSSPGLAGVNEQFFGPGTRLTVL.

The V call is TRBV7-2, the J call TRBJ2-5; TRBD2 matches at 7 bases. The germline gives CDR1 SGHTA, CDR2 FQGNSA. This CDR3 has 12 residues. The trim removed 1 base at V and 8 bases at J, leaving 1 base unmatched. In DNA, the CDR3 is TGTGCCAGCAGCTTAGGCGGGAGAACCCAGTACTTC. Protein sequence: CASSLGGRTQYF.

The CDR3 region has the DNA TGTGCCAGCAGCCACCTCGGGACAGGGGGGGACGAGCAGTACTTC. Encoded protein: CASSHLGTGGDEQYF. This rearrangement joins TRBV7-8 to TRBJ2-7; the match to TRBD1 covers 11 bases. The CDR3 contains 15 residues. With V trimmed by 5 bases and J by 5 bases, 8 bases remained unmatched. Germline V gene lookup returns CDR1 SGHVS and CDR2 FQNEAQ.

This clone has a handful of counts. Here the CDR3 DNA reads TGTGCCAGTTTTGCCGCGGATCTGAACACCGGGGAGCTGTTTTTT. Translation gives CASFAADLNTGELFF. The rearrangement uses TRBV28 and TRBJ2-2; D uncertain. This CDR3 has 15 amino acids. Per germline, CDR1 MDHEN and CDR2 SYDVKM. The ends were cut back, 9 bases at V and 1 base at J, with 15 bases in the middle.

This clone was detected only once. Additional DNA sequences in this sample encode the identical CDR3. The chain has TRBV28 and TRBJ1-2; maybe TRBD1 (5 bases). Trimming took off 2 bases at V and 8 bases at J, with 9 bases between the two ends. Per the germline V gene, CDR1 is MDHEN and CDR2 is SYDVKM. The CDR3 consists of 12 residues. The CDR3 loop is CASSLAGYGYTF. The CDR3 DNA sequence: TGTGCCAGCAGTTTAGCAGGGTACGGCTACACCTTC.